This is a list of T cell receptor beta chains from one sample in a study of PD-1 blockade in classical Hodgkin lymphoma. Produced via immunoSEQ multiplex PCR; TCRdb's table is partial and in-frame only. The table lists 6,500 to 7,500 clones, about four fifths of them singletons, with 30% to 40% in the top ten. Sequencing was performed on peripheral blood mononuclear cells (PBMCs), taken before the second cycle of nivolumab. These receptors were obtained from a human donor with classical Hodgkin lymphoma. CDR3s include the opening cysteine and the closing phenylalanine or tryptophan. A D gene is named only where the DNA matches it firmly. Clone size, where shown, is once, few, many, or a class for clones that have expanded.

V gene,D gene,clone size,J gene,CDR3 protein,CDR3 DNA
TRBV4-2,TRBD2,NA,TRBJ2-1,CASSLSASGSYNEQFF,TGTGCCAGCAGCTTGTCGGCTAGCGGGTCCTACAATGAGCAGTTCTTC
TRBV10-1,TRBD1,NA,TRBJ1-6,CASSPTTGGSPLHF,TGCGCCAGCAGTCCGACGACAGGGGGGTCACCCCTCCACTTT
TRBV9,NA,few,TRBJ2-1,CASSVTPPRGAYNEQFF,TGTGCCAGCAGCGTAACACCTCCTAGGGGGGCCTACAATGAGCAGTTCTTC
TRBV15,TRBD2,once,TRBJ2-3,CATGWTSGGADTQYF,TGTGCCACCGGATGGACTAGCGGGGGCGCAGATACGCAGTATTTT
TRBV27,NA,NA,TRBJ2-1,CASSSSGWGQFF,TGTGCCAGCAGTTCCTCCGGATGGGGGCAGTTCTTC
TRBV20-1,NA,NA,TRBJ2-5,CSAHREETQYF,TGCAGTGCCCACAGGGAAGAGACCCAGTACTTC
TRBV27,NA,NA,TRBJ2-5,CASSPREYQETQYF,TGTGCCAGCAGTCCGCGTGAGTACCAAGAGACCCAGTACTTC
TRBV7-8,NA,NA,TRBJ1-4,CASRGRGEKLFF,TGTGCCAGCAGGGGGCGGGGTGAAAAACTGTTTTTT
TRBV10-3,TRBD2,few,TRBJ2-3,CALMTLSGGEKSTDTQYF,TGTGCCCTCATGACCCTCAGCGGGGGGGAGAAAAGCACAGATACGCAGTATTTT
TRBV7-8,NA,few,TRBJ1-5,CASSSPPGDQPQHF,TGTGCCAGCAGCTCCCCTCCGGGGGATCAGCCCCAGCATTTT
TRBV4-3,NA,NA,TRBJ2-2,CASSQDYYGDDANTGELFF,TGCGCCAGCAGCCAAGATTATTACGGGGACGACGCGAACACCGGGGAGCTGTTTTTT
TRBV18,TRBD1,NA,TRBJ1-2,CASSEQGVYYGYTF,TGTGCCAGCTCCGAACAGGGGGTATACTATGGCTACACCTTC
TRBV29-1,NA,NA,TRBJ2-4,CSAVGGDKNIQYF,TGCAGCGCCGTAGGGGGGGACAAAAACATTCAGTACTTC
TRBV7-6,NA,NA,TRBJ1-3,CASSPRSGGLSGNTIYF,TGTGCCAGCAGCCCGAGGTCGGGGGGCCTCTCTGGAAACACCATATATTTT
TRBV6-1,TRBD1,NA,TRBJ2-7,CASSENWDRGYEQYF,TGTGCCAGCAGTGAAAATTGGGACAGGGGTTACGAGCAGTACTTC
TRBV4-1,NA,few,TRBJ2-4,CASSQPGGLQYF,TGCGCCAGCAGCCAACCTGGAGGACTTCAGTACTTC
TRBV5-4,TRBD2,NA,TRBJ2-7,CASSASSGGYEQYF,TGTGCCAGCAGCGCCTCTAGCGGGGGTTACGAGCAGTACTTC
TRBV10-3,TRBD2,few,TRBJ2-7,CAIRTSGGPSNEQYF,TGTGCCATCCGGACTAGCGGGGGGCCCTCGAACGAGCAGTACTTC
TRBV2,TRBD2,NA,TRBJ2-3,CASSDWTSGGDTQYF,TGTGCCAGCAGCGACTGGACTAGCGGGGGGGATACGCAGTATTTT
TRBV4-3,NA,NA,TRBJ1-5,CASSQDLGRLEPQHF,TGCGCCAGCAGCCAAGATCTAGGGCGTCTGGAGCCCCAGCATTTT
TRBV7-3,NA,NA,TRBJ1-4,CATGSHVDSKLFF,TGTGCCACGGGATCTCACGTGGACTCTAAACTGTTTTTT
TRBV28,TRBD1,NA,TRBJ2-7,CASSLEGQGESYEQYF,TGTGCCAGCAGTTTGGAAGGACAGGGGGAAAGCTACGAGCAGTACTTC
TRBV4-1,NA,NA,TRBJ1-1,CASRPTGNTEAFF,TGCGCCAGCAGACCGACAGGGAACACTGAAGCTTTCTTT
TRBV4-3,NA,once,TRBJ1-1,CASSPKMGFYTEAFF,TGCGCCAGCAGCCCAAAGATGGGGTTCTACACTGAAGCTTTCTTT
TRBV28,NA,NA,TRBJ1-1,CASSFWDGVWGNTEAFF,TGTGCCAGCAGTTTCTGGGACGGGGTTTGGGGGAACACTGAAGCTTTCTTT